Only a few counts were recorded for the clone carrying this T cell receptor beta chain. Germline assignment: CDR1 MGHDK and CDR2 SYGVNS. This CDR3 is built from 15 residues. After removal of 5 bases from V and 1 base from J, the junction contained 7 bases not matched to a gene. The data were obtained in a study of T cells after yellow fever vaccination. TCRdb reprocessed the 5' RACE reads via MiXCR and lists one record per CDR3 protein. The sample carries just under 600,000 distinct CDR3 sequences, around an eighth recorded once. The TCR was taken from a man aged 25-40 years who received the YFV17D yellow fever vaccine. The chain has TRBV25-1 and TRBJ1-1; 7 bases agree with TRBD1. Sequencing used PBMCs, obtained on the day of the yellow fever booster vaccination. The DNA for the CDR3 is TGTGCCAGCAGTAATCAAGGGGGCTGGAACACTGAAGCTTTCTTT. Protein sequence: CASSNQGGWNTEAFF.